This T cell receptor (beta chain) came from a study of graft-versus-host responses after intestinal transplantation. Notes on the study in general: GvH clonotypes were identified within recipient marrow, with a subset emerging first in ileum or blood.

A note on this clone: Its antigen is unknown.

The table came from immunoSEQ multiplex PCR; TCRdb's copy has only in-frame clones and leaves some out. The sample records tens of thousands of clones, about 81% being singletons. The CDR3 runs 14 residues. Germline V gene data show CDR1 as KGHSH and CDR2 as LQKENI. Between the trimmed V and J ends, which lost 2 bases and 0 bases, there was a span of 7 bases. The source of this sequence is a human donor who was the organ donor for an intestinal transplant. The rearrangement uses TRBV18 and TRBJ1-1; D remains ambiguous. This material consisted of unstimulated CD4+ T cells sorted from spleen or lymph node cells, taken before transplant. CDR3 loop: CASSPERVNTEAFF. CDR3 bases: TGTGCCAGCTCACCAGAACGGGTGAACACTGAAGCTTTCTTT.